This entry concerns a single TCR beta chain. This record comes from a study of OX40 agonist ivuxolimab in advanced cancers. Study-level information: Averaging roughly 60 years in age, with a range of about 20 to 90, the cohort was about 85% male.

Sequenced by immunoSEQ multiplex PCR; TCRdb stores in-frame clones only, minus some. The sample records 50,000 to 70,000 clones, roughly 84% being singletons. Germline V gene data show CDR1 as ENHRY and CDR2 as SYGVKD. The V gene lost 0 bases and the J gene lost 5 bases, with 5 bases spanning the gap. This CDR3 is 13 amino acids long. This TCR derives from an adult with an advanced solid tumor such as melanoma, head and neck, liver or kidney cancer. Sequencing used CD4+ or CD8+ T cells sorted from blood, obtained in a trial of the OX40 agonist ivuxolimab. The rearrangement uses TRBV10-3 and TRBJ1-5, with D hard to call. The CDR3 DNA reads TGTGCCATCAGTGAGTCGGCGGATCAGCCCCAGCATTTT. Protein product: CAISESADQPQHF.